Shown below are 22 T cell receptor beta chains from a single sample sequenced in a study of long-term antiretroviral therapy in people with HIV. They ran version v3.0 of the immunoSEQ assay at survey level. Measured with immunoSEQ multiplex PCR; TCRdb has only the in-frame clones, and not every one. This sample carries approximately 15,000 clones, under 80% of them seen once, and the ten largest clones take around a quarter. The sample consisted of unsorted PBMCs, taken 3.1 years after starting antiretroviral therapy. These receptors were obtained from a middle-aged man with HIV.

V and J are TRBV10-3 and TRBJ1-2; D might be TRBD1 (5 bases). The germline V gene encodes CDR1 ENHRY and CDR2 SYGVKD. V dropped 0 bases and J dropped 3 bases, with 11 bases sitting between them. The CDR3 runs 15 residues. As DNA, the CDR3 is TGTGCCATCAGTGAGTCGGGGGGGAAAGACTATGGCTACACCTTC. It is translated as CAISESGGKDYGYTF.

V usage is TRBV6-6 and J usage is TRBJ2-7; 7 bases fit TRBD1. Germline-derived CDR1 and CDR2 are MNHNY and SVGAGI (reference sequence). Trimming removed 5 bases from V and 0 bases from J; junction bases left unmatched: 4. This CDR3 has 14 residues. DNA of the CDR3: TGTGCCAGCAGTACCGGGACAGACTCCTACGAGCAGTACTTC. Its protein product is CASSTGTDSYEQYF.

The rearrangement uses TRBV4-1 and TRBJ1-1; weak D call: TRBD1 (5 bases). Germline CDR1 MGHRA, CDR2 YSYEKL. V dropped 3 bases and J dropped 4 bases, with 9 bases sitting between them. CDR3 length: 13 amino acids. DNA of the CDR3: TGCGCCAGCAGCCAGGGGGGTTTCACTGAAGCTTTCTTT. Amino acid sequence: CASSQGGFTEAFF.

This chain links TRBV5-8 with TRBJ2-3, with 11 nucleotides matching TRBD1. This CDR3 region has 16 residues. Germline V gene sequence: CDR1 SGHTS, CDR2 YDEGEE. V was clipped by 2 bases and J by 5 bases; unmatched bases: 7. The CDR3 region has the DNA TGTGCCAGCAGCTTAGGGACAGGGGGACTCGGAGATACGCAGTATTTT. As protein: CASSLGTGGLGDTQYF. The full variable domain, in which reference TRBV5-8 and TRBJ2-3 provide the parts outside the CDR3, is EAGVTQSPTHLIKTRGQQATLRCSPISGHTSVYWYQQALGLGLQFLLWYDEGEERNRGNFPPRFSGRQFPNYSSELNVNALELEDSALYLCASSLGTGGLGDTQYFGPGTRLTVL.

The chain is built from TRBV10-3 and TRBJ1-5, with D perhaps TRBD1 (5 bases). Germline CDR1 and CDR2: ENHRY and SYGVKD. Trimming removed 8 bases at V and 7 bases at J, with 15 bases between. The length of the CDR3 is 13 residues. The CDR3 DNA reads TGTGCCATCGGGGCAGGAGAAGGGCAGCCCCAGCATTTT. Translation gives CAIGAGEGQPQHF.

The rearrangement joins TRBV15 to TRBJ1-5; 8 nucleotides agree with TRBD1. J gave up 1 base and V 5 bases, and 7 bases lay outside the gene matches. The CDR3 runs 16 residues. The germline CDR1 and CDR2 sequences are LNHNV and YYDKDF (reference sequence). This CDR3 is CATSEDRVGSNQPQHF. CDR3 sequence (DNA): TGTGCCACCAGCGAGGACAGGGTGGGCAGCAATCAGCCCCAGCATTTT. The full variable domain, in which reference TRBV15 and TRBJ1-5 provide the parts outside the CDR3, is DAMVIQNPRYQVTQFGKPVTLSCSQTLNHNVMYWYQQKSSQAPKLLFHYYDKDFNNEADTPDNFQSRRPNTSFCFLDIRSPGLGDTAMYLCATSEDRVGSNQPQHFGDGTRLSIL.

The chain couples TRBV5-6 to TRBJ1-2, with 7 bases identical to TRBD1. V was clipped by 0 bases and J by 7 bases; unmatched bases: 6. Germline lookup yields CDR1 SGHDT and CDR2 YYEEEE. CDR3 size: 14 residues. CDR3 protein: CASSLGDSLTGYTF. The CDR3 DNA follows: TGTGCCAGCAGCTTGGGGGACAGCCTTACTGGCTACACCTTC.

The gene calls are TRBV27 and TRBJ2-1, with 12 bases fitting TRBD1. Germline V CDR1 and CDR2: MNHEY, SMNVEV (reference sequence). The CDR3 spans 17 residues. The trim removed 3 bases at V and 7 bases at J, leaving 10 bases unmatched. CDR3 nucleotide sequence: TGTGCCAGCAGTTTCCTATCCCGGGGACAGGGGGCTAATGAGCAGTTCTTC. Protein product: CASSFLSRGQGANEQFF.

J is TRBJ1-4 and V is TRBV18; 12 nucleotides line up with TRBD1. The V and J ends lost 3 bases and 0 bases, in that order; junction bases with no gene match: 5. Germline V gene sequence: CDR1 KGHSH, CDR2 LQKENI. The CDR3 loop spans 18 amino acids. The CDR3 nucleotides are TGTGCCAGCTCACCCGCCGGGACAGGGGGCGCAACTAATGAAAAACTGTTTTTT. Protein product: CASSPAGTGGATNEKLFF. Full variable domain (rest looked up from reference TRBV18 and TRBJ1-4): NAGVMQNPRHLVRRRGQEARLRCSPMKGHSHVYWYRQLPEEGLKFMVYLQKENIIDESGMPKERFSAEFPKEGPSILRIQQVVRGDSAAYFCASSPAGTGGATNEKLFFGSGTQLSVL.

The rearrangement joins TRBV19 to TRBJ2-7, with 7 nucleotides matching TRBD1. Per the germline V gene, CDR1 is LNHDA and CDR2 is SQIVND (reference sequence). V was pared by 5 bases and J by 5 bases, with 6 bases of the junction left unmatched. CDR3 length equals 13 residues. The CDR3 nucleotides are TGTGCCAGTAGTGACAGGGAAACCCACGAGCAGTACTTC. It translates to CASSDRETHEQYF.

This sequence joins TRBV4-1 and TRBJ1-2; 7 bases map to TRBD1. V lost 3 bases to trimming and J lost 0 bases; unmatched junction nucleotides: 7. The CDR3 loop spans 16 amino acids. CDR1 and CDR2 (germline): MGHRA, YSYEKL. CDR3 nucleotides: TGCGCCAGCAGCCATCAGGGACAGCGTTCTAACTATGGCTACACCTTC. Its translation: CASSHQGQRSNYGYTF.

The rearrangement links TRBV4-1 to TRBJ2-5, with 14 nucleotides matching TRBD2. V lost 0 bases and J lost 4; bases outside the gene matches: 13. Germline CDR1 is MGHRA and CDR2 is YSYEKL. This CDR3 spans 20 amino acids. The CDR3 here is CASSQDAFGTSGGRVETQYF. CDR3 DNA sequence: TGCGCCAGCAGCCAAGATGCTTTCGGGACTAGCGGGGGAAGGGTAGAGACCCAGTACTTC.

By sample fraction, this clone is medium-sized. The chain joins TRBV13 to TRBJ2-7; 9 nucleotides match TRBD1. CDR1 and CDR2 (germline): PRHDT, FYEKMQ (reference sequence). The CDR3 loop spans 14 amino acids. V was pared by 6 bases and J by 5 bases, with 8 bases of the junction left unmatched. The CDR3 DNA follows: TGTGCCAGCAGACCGGGACAGGGTGTAAACGAGCAGTACTTC. It encodes CASRPGQGVNEQYF.

The chain is built from TRBV10-3 and TRBJ2-7; the D gene is possibly TRBD1 (6 bases). Trimming shortened V by 6 bases and J by 0 bases, and 15 bases separated the two germline ends. The germline gives CDR1 ENHRY, CDR2 SYGVKD. There are 15 residues in the CDR3. The CDR3 protein is CAISPGTPYSYEQYF. As DNA, the CDR3 is TGTGCCATCAGCCCCGGGACACCCTACTCCTACGAGCAGTACTTC.

Written as DNA, the CDR3 is TGTGCCAGCAGCTTTACCAGCGGGGGGGCGGTAACCGGGGAGCTGTTTTTT. Translated: CASSFTSGGAVTGELFF. V usage is TRBV7-8 and J usage is TRBJ2-2; 10 bases are a match to TRBD2. This CDR3 has 17 residues. The V gene end was trimmed by 3 bases and the J gene end by 5 bases; junction bases not matched to a gene: 9. The V gene's germline CDR1 is SGHVS and CDR2 FQNEAQ. The full variable domain, its missing parts supplied by reference TRBV7-8 and TRBJ2-2, is GAGVSQSPRYKVAKRGQDVALRCDPISGHVSLFWYQQALGQGPEFLTYFQNEAQLDKSGLPSDRFFAERPEGSVSTLKIQRTQQEDSAVYLCASSFTSGGAVTGELFFGEGSRLTVL.

The chain couples TRBV5-6 to TRBJ1-2, with D unresolved. The V end lost 1 base, the J end lost 4 bases, and 11 bases lay between the germline ends. Germline lookup yields CDR1 SGHDT and CDR2 YYEEEE. The CDR3 totals 14 residues. CDR3 protein: CASSLPRRIYGYTF. The CDR3 nucleotides are TGTGCCAGCAGCTTGCCTCGTCGGATCTATGGCTACACCTTC.

Only a few counts were recorded for this clone. The chain uses TRBV12-2 and TRBJ1-1; TRBD1 is taken as the D call from the table, unchecked against the DNA. TRBV12-2 is flagged as a pseudogene. This CDR3 is 14 amino acids long. In DNA form, the CDR3 reads TGTGCAAGTCACAACCCGTCTTGGAACACTGAAGCTTTCTTT. As protein: CASHNPSWNTEAFF.

In this sample, this clone turned up a few times. V and J are TRBV15 and TRBJ1-2; D is possibly TRBD1 (5 bases). CDR3 length: 15 residues. The ends were cut back, 0 bases at V and 4 bases at J, with 12 bases in the middle. CDR1 and CDR2 from the germline V gene are LNHNV and YYDKDF (reference sequence). CDR3 sequence: CATSRDRGRLYGYTF. The CDR3 DNA reads as TGTGCCACCAGCAGAGATCGGGGACGGCTCTATGGCTACACCTTC.

A single count supports this clone. V gene TRBV5-1 combines with J gene TRBJ2-1; D ambiguous. CDR1 and CDR2 from the germline V gene are SGHRS and YFSETQ. The CDR3 extends over 14 amino acids. Trimming pared 1 base from V and 1 base from J, leaving 6 bases between. The CDR3 reads CASSLYPSYNEQFF. CDR3 sequence (DNA): TGCGCCAGCAGCTTGTACCCATCCTACAATGAGCAGTTCTTC.

The chain combines TRBV5-1 with TRBJ2-3, with D perhaps TRBD2 (5 bases). The CDR3 sequence is 16 residues long. Deletions cut 2 bases from V and 2 bases from J, with 15 bases between. Germline lookup yields CDR1 SGHRS and CDR2 YFSETQ. CDR3 nucleotide sequence: TGCGCCAGCAGCTTTTCTCCAACGGGAACCACAGATACGCAGTATTTT. Translated, it gives CASSFSPTGTTDTQYF.

The chain has TRBV9 and TRBJ2-2; 7 positions agree with TRBD1. Trimming cost V 2 bases and J 0 bases; bases outside gene matches: 10. Germline V gene lookup returns CDR1 SGDLS and CDR2 YYNGEE. The CDR3 extends over 18 amino acids. The CDR3 sequence is CASSVPVGTAANTGELFF. CDR3 sequence (DNA): TGTGCCAGCAGCGTCCCAGTAGGGACAGCCGCGAACACCGGGGAGCTGTTTTTT.

The chain carries TRBV5-1 and TRBJ1-1; 8 bases map to TRBD1. V lost 4 bases to trimming and J lost 4 bases; unmatched junction nucleotides: 6. The CDR3 length is 14 residues. From germline, CDR1 is SGHRS and CDR2 YFSETQ. In nucleotides, the CDR3 is TGCGCCAGCAGCCGGGACAGGCCAGGCACTGAAGCTTTCTTT. Amino acids: CASSRDRPGTEAFF.